The present TCR beta chain was sequenced within a study of response to subunit inactivated influenza vaccine. Study-wide findings and caveats: Authors suggested few new T cells are recruited by each seasonal influenza vaccination.

TCRdb itself ran the RT-PCR reads through MiXCR, one entry per CDR3 protein. This sample has about 610,000 distinct CDR3 sequences, with roughly 15% found just once. For this clonotype: As yet, its antigen is unknown.

Trimming left V 3 bases short and J 3 bases short, with 14 bases between. CDR1 is SNHLY, CDR2 FYNNEI, per germline. This CDR3 spans 15 amino acids. This sequence was found in a man in his fifties or sixties who received an inactivated influenza vaccine. Source: PBMCs from blood, taken about 12 days after vaccination. The chain uses TRBV2 and TRBJ1-1; D unresolved. CDR3 sequence reads: CASSDRQKRYTEAFF. CDR3 nucleotide sequence: TGTGCCAGCAGTGATCGACAAAAGAGGTACACTGAAGCTTTCTTT.